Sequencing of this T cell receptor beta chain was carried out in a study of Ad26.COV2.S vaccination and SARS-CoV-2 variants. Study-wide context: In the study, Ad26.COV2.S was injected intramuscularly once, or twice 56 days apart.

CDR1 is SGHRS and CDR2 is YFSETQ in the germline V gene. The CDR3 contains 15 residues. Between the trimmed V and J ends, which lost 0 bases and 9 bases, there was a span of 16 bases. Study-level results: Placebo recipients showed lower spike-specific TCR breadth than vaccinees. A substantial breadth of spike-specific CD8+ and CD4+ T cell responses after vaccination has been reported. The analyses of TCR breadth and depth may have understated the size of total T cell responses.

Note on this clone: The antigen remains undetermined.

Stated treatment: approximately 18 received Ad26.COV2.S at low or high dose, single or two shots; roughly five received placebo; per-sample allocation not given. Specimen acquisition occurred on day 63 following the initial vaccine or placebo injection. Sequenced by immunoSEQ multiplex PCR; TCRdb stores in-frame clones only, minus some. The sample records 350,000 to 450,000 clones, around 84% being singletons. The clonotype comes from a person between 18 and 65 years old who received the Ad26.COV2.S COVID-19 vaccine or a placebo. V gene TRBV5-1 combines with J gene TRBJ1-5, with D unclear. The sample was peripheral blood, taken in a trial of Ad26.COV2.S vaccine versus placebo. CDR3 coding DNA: TGCGCCAGCAGCTTGGGGGTTGCGGAAGATGGGCCCCAGCATTTT. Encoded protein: CASSLGVAEDGPQHF.